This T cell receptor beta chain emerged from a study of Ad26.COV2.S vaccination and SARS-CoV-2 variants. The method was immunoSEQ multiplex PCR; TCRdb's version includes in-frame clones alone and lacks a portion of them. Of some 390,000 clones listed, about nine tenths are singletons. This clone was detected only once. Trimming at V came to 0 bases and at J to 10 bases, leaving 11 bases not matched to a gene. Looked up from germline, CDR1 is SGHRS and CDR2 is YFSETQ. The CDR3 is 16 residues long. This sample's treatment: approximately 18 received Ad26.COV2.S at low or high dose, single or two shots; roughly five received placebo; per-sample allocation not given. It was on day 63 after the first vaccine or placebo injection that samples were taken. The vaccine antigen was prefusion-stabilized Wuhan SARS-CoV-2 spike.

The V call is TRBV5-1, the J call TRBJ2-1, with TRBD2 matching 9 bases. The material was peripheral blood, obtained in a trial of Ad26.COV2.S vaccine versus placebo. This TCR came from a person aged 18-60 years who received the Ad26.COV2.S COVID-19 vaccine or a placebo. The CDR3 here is CASSLERGGALLEQFF. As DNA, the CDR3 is TGCGCCAGCAGCTTGGAGCGCGGGGGGGCCTTACTAGAGCAGTTCTTC. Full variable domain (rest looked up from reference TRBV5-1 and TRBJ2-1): KAGVTQTPRYLIKTRGQQVTLSCSPISGHRSVSWYQQTPGQGLQFLFEYFSETQRNKGNFPGRFSGRQFSNSRSEMNVSTLELGDSALYLCASSLERGGALLEQFFGPGTRLTVL.